The 10 T cell receptor beta chains below were found in one sample sequenced in a study of CD8 T cells in Susac syndrome. It was with random hexamers that roughly 0.45 to 1 ug RNA was reverse transcribed. TCRdb called the immunoSEQ multiplex PCR reads again in MiXCR, with one record for every CDR3 protein. The table lists some 150,000 distinct CDR3 sequences, approximately 96% of them singletons, with approximately 0.08% in the top ten. Source material: CD4+ T cells from PBMCs. The receptors derive from a human donor with Susac syndrome.

The V gene is TRBV20-1, the J gene TRBJ2-7; D is perhaps TRBD1 or TRBD2 (5 bases each). V shed 4 bases and J shed 4 bases, with 17 bases lying between them. This CDR3 region has 14 residues. Per the germline V gene, CDR1 is DFQATT and CDR2 is SNEGSKA (reference sequence). The CDR3 loop is CSANRDQGGYEQYF. The CDR3 DNA reads as TGCAGTGCTAACCGGGACCAAGGAGGATACGAGCAGTACTTC.

J is TRBJ1-3 and V is TRBV9, with D tentatively TRBD1 (6 bases). Germline CDR1 SGDLS, CDR2 YYNGEE. The CDR3 sequence is 14 residues long. V was shortened by 3 bases and J by 4 bases, with 11 bases between the two germline ends. CDR3 loop: CASSARGGGNTIYF. CDR3 coding DNA: TGTGCCAGCAGCGCCAGGGGTGGCGGAAACACCATATATTTT.

The chain is built from TRBV3-1 and TRBJ1-2; D is unclear. V was trimmed by 5 bases and J by 6 bases, leaving 7 bases between them. Germline loops: CDR1 LGHDT, CDR2 YNNKEL (reference sequence). The CDR3 is 11 residues long. CDR3 sequence (DNA): TGTGCCAGCAGCTTTCTTAATGGCTACACCTTC. Translated, it gives CASSFLNGYTF.

This sequence joins TRBV2 and TRBJ1-5; D may be TRBD1 (5 bases). The CDR3 is made up of 13 amino acids. Germline CDR1 and CDR2: SNHLY and FYNNEI. The V gene lost 4 bases and the J gene lost 8 bases, with 12 bases spanning the gap. The CDR3 DNA reads as TGTGCCAGCAGTGGGGGCCTCAGCAAGCCCCAGCATTTT. Amino acid sequence: CASSGGLSKPQHF.

The chain uses TRBV12-3 or TRBV12-4 and TRBJ2-1; 9 bases match TRBD1. The length of the CDR3 is 14 residues. The V and J ends lost 6 bases and 6 bases, in that order; junction bases with no gene match: 6. CDR3 residues: CASSPGTGLNEQFF. The CDR3 DNA reads TGTGCCAGCAGCCCTGGGACAGGGCTCAATGAGCAGTTCTTC.

A few counts support this clonotype. V usage is TRBV18 and J usage is TRBJ2-5, with D hard to call. CDR1 is KGHSH and CDR2 is LQKENI in the germline V gene. Trimming took 2 bases from V and 1 from J, leaving 5 bases between them. CDR3 length: 13 amino acids. CDR3 bases: TGTGCCAGCTCACCAGGGCTCCAAGAGACCCAGTACTTC. It yields the protein CASSPGLQETQYF.

This clonotype was picked up one time. V gene TRBV4-2 combines with J gene TRBJ2-7; 9 nucleotides agree with TRBD2. The trim removed 0 bases at V and 3 bases at J, leaving 6 bases unmatched. The CDR3 is 16 amino acids. In germline, CDR1 is LGHNA, CDR2 YNFKEQ. CDR3 nucleotide sequence: TGTGCCAGCAGCCAAGATTCTAGCGGGATAGGCTACGAGCAGTACTTC. Its protein product is CASSQDSSGIGYEQYF.

V is TRBV20-1 and J is TRBJ1-1, with D tentatively TRBD1 (5 bases). The CDR3 runs to 11 residues. The V end lost 6 bases, the J end lost 9 bases, and 14 bases lay between the germline ends. Germline CDR1 and CDR2: DFQATT and SNEGSKA (reference sequence). Here the CDR3 reads CSAPFEGKAFF. As DNA, the CDR3 is TGCAGTGCCCCCTTTGAGGGGAAAGCTTTCTTT.

The V and J genes are TRBV7-9 and TRBJ1-2; D is uncertain. The germline CDR1 and CDR2 sequences are SEHNR and FQNEAQ (reference sequence). The V gene lost 1 base and the J gene lost 8 bases, with 14 bases spanning the gap. This CDR3 has 14 residues. The CDR3 sequence is CASSLELLTDGYTF. In DNA form, the CDR3 reads TGTGCCAGCAGCTTAGAACTGTTGACGGACGGCTACACCTTC.

V usage is TRBV28 and J usage is TRBJ2-7, with 8 bases identical to TRBD2. Germline assignment: CDR1 MDHEN and CDR2 SYDVKM. The CDR3 sequence is 14 residues long. The trim removed 8 bases at V and 3 bases at J, leaving 9 bases unmatched. CDR3 sequence reads: CASGRLATYYEQYF. CDR3 bases: TGTGCCAGCGGTCGACTAGCGACTTACTACGAGCAGTACTTC.